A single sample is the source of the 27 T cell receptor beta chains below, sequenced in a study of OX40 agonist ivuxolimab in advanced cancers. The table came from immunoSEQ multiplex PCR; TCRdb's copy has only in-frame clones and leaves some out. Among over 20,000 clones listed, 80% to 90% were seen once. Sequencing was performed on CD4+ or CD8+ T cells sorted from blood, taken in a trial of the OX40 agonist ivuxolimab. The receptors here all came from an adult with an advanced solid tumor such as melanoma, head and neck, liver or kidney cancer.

CDR3 nucleotides: TGTGCCACCAGCAGTTGGGGTACTGAAGCTTTCTTT. Translating it yields CATSSWGTEAFF. The rearrangement uses TRBV15 and TRBJ1-1; D is unclear. In germline, CDR1 is LNHNV, CDR2 YYDKDF (reference sequence). V dropped 3 bases and J dropped 5 bases, with 7 bases sitting between them. The CDR3 sequence is 12 residues long.

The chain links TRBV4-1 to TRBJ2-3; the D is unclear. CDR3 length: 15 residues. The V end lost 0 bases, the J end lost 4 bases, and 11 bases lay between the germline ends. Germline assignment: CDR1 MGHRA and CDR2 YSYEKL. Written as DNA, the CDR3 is TGCGCCAGCAGCCAAGAACCCAGTCTACCAGATACGCAGTATTTT. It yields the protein CASSQEPSLPDTQYF.

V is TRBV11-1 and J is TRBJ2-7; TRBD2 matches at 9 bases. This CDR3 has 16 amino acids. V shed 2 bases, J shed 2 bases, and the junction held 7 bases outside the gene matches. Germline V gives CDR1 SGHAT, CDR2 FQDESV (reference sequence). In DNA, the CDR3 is TGTGCCAGCAGCTTAAGGGCGGGGGGGCCTACCTACGAGCAGTACTTC. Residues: CASSLRAGGPTYEQYF.

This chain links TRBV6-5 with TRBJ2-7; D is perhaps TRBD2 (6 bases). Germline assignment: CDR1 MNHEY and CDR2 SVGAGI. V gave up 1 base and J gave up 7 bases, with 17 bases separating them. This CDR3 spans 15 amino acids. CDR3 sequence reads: CASSYYRPDAGEQYF. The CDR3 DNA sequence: TGTGCCAGCAGTTACTACCGGCCGGACGCGGGGGAGCAGTACTTC.

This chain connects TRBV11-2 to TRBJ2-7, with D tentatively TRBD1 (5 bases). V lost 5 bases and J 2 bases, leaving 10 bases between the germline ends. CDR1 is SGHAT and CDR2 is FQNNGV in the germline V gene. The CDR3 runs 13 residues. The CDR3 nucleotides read TGTGCCAGCAGCGAAGGGGTTACCTACGAGCAGTACTTC. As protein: CASSEGVTYEQYF.

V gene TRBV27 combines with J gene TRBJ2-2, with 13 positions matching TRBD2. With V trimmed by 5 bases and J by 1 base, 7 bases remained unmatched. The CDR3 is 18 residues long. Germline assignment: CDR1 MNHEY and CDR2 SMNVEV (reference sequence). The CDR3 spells CASSPGTSGVRNTGELFF. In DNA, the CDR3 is TGTGCCAGCAGTCCCGGGACTAGCGGGGTTAGGAACACCGGGGAGCTGTTTTTT.

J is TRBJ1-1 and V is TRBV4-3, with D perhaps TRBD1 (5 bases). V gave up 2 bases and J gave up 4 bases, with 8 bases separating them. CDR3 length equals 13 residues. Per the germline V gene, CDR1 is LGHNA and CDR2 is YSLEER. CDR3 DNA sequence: TGCGCCAGCAGCCAAAAAGGGACCACTGAAGCTTTCTTT. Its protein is CASSQKGTTEAFF.

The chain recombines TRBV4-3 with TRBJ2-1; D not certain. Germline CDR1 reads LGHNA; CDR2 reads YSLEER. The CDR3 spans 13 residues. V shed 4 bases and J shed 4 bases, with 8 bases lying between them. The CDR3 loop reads CASSLSEYNEQFF. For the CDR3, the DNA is TGCGCCAGCAGCCTCTCAGAATACAATGAGCAGTTCTTC.

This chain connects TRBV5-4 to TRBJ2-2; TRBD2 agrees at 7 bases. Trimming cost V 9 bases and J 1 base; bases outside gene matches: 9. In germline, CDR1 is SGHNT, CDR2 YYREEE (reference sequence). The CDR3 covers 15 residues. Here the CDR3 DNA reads TGTGCCACCCCTCGGGGGGATTTGAACACCGGGGAGCTGTTTTTT. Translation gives CATPRGDLNTGELFF.

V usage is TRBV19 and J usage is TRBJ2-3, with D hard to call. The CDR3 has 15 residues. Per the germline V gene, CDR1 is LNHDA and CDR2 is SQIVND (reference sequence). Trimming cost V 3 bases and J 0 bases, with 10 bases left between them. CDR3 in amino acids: CASSIGVGSTDTQYF. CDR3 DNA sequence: TGTGCCAGTAGTATTGGCGTGGGGAGCACAGATACGCAGTATTTT.

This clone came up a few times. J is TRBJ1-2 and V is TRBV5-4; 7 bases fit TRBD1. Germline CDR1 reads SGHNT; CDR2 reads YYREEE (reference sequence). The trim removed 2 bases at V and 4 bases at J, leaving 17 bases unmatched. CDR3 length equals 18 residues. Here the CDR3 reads CASSFDGTELGHSYGYTF. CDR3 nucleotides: TGTGCCAGCAGCTTTGACGGGACAGAGTTGGGTCACAGCTATGGCTACACCTTC. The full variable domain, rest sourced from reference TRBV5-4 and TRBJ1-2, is ETGVTQSPTHLIKTRGQQVTLRCSSQSGHNTVSWYQQALGQGPQFIFQYYREEENGRGNFPPRFSGLQFPNYSSELNVNALELDDSALYLCASSFDGTELGHSYGYTFGSGTRLTVV.

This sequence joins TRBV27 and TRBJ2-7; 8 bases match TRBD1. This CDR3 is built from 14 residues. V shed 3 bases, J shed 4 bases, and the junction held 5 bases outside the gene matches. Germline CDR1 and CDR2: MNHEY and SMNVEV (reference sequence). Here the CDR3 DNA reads TGTGCCAGCAGTTTTCAGGGGGCGGGGTACGAGCAGTACTTC. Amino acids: CASSFQGAGYEQYF.

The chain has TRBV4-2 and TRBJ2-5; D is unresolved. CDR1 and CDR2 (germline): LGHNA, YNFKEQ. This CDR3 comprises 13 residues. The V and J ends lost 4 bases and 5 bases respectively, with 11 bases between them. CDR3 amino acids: CASSRGRGETQYF. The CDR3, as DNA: TGTGCCAGCAGCCGAGGACGCGGCGAGACCCAGTACTTC.

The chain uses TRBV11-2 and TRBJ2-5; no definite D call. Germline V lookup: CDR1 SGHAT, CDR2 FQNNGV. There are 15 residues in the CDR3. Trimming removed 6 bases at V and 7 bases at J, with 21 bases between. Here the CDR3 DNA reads TGTGCCAGCAGGCCCGCTACCCAGTCGTCGTCGACCCAGTACTTC. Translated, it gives CASRPATQSSSTQYF.

CDR3 in amino acids: CASSERGTATYEQYF. CDR3 nucleotide sequence: TGTGCCAGCAGTGAGAGGGGGACTGCCACCTACGAGCAGTACTTC. The V call is TRBV2, the J call TRBJ2-7; either TRBD1 or TRBD2 may fit D (6 bases each). The CDR3 has 15 residues. CDR1 is SNHLY, CDR2 FYNNEI, per germline. The V end lost 3 bases, the J end lost 2 bases, and 14 bases lay between the germline ends.

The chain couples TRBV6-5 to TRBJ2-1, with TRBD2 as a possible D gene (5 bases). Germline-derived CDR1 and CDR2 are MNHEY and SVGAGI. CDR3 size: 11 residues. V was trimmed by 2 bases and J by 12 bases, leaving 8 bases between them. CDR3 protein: CASSYGLAQFF. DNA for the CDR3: TGTGCCAGCAGTTACGGTCTAGCGCAGTTCTTC.

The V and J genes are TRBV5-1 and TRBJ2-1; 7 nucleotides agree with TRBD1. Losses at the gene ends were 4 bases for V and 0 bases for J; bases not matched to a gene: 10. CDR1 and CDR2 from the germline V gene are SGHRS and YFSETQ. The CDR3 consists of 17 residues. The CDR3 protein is CASSPDPGTASYNEQFF. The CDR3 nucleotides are TGCGCCAGCAGCCCCGACCCCGGGACAGCCTCCTACAATGAGCAGTTCTTC.

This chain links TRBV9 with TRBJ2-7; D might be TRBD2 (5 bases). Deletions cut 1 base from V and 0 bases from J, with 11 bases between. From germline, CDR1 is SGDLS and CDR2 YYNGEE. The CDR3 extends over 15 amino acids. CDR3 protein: CASSVLDGLSYEQYF. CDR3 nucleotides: TGTGCCAGCAGCGTACTGGACGGACTCTCCTACGAGCAGTACTTC.

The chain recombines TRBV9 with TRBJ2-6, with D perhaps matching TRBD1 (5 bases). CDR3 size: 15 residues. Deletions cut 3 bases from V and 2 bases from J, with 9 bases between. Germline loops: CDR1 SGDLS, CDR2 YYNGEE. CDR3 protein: CASSAEGAGANVLTF. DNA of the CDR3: TGTGCCAGCAGCGCGGAAGGGGCTGGGGCCAACGTCCTGACTTTC.

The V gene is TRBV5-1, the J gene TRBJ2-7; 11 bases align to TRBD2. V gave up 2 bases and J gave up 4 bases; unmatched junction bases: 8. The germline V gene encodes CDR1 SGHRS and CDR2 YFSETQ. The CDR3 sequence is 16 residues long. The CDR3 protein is CASSLPLAGGRYEQYF. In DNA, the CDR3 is TGCGCCAGCAGCTTACCCCTAGCGGGGGGTAGGTACGAGCAGTACTTC. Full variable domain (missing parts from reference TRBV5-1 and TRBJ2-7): KAGVTQTPRYLIKTRGQQVTLSCSPISGHRSVSWYQQTPGQGLQFLFEYFSETQRNKGNFPGRFSGRQFSNSRSEMNVSTLELGDSALYLCASSLPLAGGRYEQYFGPGTRLTVT.

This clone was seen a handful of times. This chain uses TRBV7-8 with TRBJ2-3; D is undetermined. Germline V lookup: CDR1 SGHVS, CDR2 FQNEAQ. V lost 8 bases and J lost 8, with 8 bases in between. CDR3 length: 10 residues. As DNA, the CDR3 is TGTGCCAGCGGCCCAGGTACGCAGTATTTT. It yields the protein CASGPGTQYF.

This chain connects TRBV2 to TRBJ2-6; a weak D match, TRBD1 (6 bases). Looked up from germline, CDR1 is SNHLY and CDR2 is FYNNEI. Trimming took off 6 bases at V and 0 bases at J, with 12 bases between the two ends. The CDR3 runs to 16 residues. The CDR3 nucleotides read TGTGCCAGCAGGGAACAGGGCCCCTCTGGGGCCAACGTCCTGACTTTC. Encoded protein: CASREQGPSGANVLTF.

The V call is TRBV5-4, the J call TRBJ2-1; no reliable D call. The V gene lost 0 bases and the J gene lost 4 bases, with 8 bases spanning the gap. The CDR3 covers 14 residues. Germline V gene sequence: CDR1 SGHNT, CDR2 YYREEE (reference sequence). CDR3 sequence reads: CASSLGQDYNEQFF. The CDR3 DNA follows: TGTGCCAGCAGCTTGGGACAAGATTACAATGAGCAGTTCTTC.

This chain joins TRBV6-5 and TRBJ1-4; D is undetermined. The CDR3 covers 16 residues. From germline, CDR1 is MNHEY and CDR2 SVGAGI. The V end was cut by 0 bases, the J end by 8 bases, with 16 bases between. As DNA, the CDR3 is TGTGCCAGCAGTTACTCGGGTATGGGGAGTTGGGAAAAACTGTTTTTT. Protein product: CASSYSGMGSWEKLFF.

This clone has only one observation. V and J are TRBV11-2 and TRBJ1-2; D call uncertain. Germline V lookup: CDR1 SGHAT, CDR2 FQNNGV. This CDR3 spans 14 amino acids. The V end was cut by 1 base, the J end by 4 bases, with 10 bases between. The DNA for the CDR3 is TGTGCCAGCAGCTTAGTTGGTCAGTTCTATGGCTACACCTTC. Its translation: CASSLVGQFYGYTF.

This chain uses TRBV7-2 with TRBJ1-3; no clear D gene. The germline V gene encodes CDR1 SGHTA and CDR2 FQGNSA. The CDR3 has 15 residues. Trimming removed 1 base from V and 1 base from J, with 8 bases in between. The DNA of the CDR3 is TGTGCCAGCAGCTTAGAATCAGAGTCTGGAAACACCATATATTTT. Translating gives CASSLESESGNTIYF.

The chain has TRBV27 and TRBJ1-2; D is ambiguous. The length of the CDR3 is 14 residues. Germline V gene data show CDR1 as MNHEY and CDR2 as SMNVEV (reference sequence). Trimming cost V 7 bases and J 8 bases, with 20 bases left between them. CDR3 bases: TGTGCCAGCACTATAGATGGGTCCAGTCGAGGCTACACCTTC. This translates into CASTIDGSSRGYTF.